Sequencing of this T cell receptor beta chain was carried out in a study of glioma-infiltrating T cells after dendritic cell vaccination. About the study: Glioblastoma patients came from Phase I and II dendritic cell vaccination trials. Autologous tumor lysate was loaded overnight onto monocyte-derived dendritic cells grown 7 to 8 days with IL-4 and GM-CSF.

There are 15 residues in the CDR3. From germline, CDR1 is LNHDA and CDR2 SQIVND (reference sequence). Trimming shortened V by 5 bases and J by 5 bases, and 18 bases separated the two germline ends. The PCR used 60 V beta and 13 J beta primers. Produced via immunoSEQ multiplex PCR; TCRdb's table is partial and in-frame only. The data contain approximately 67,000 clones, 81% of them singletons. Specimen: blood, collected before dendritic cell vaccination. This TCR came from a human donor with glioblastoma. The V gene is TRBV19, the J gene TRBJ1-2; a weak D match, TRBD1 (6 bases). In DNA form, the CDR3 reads TGTGCCAGTAGTTATACGTCGGGACATATATATGGCTACACCTTC. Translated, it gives CASSYTSGHIYGYTF.